Shown below are 19 T cell receptor beta chains from a single sample sequenced in a study of T cells in Graves' hyperthyroidism and ophthalmopathy. What was amplified from RNA transcripts were TCR beta CDR3 regions. Using the HTBI primer set, a first-round RT-PCR was run on the TCR CDR3. One entry per CDR3 protein, called by TCRdb with MiXCR from the multiplex PCR reads. This sample has a few hundred thousand distinct CDR3 sequences, with 35% to 55% found just once. The sample was peripheral blood or thyroid tissue (not recorded which). Receptors originate from a woman between 18 and 29 years old with Graves' hyperthyroidism.

As for this clonotype: Its ends do not fully match the called genes, so a read error is possible. This chain connects TRBV10-2 to TRBJ1-4, with D unclear. The germline gives CDR1 WSHSY, CDR2 SAAADI. CDR3 size: 14 residues. This CDR3 is CASRKQGSNEKLFF. The CDR3 bases are TGTGCCAGCAGGAAGCAAGGGAGCAATGAAAAACTGTTTTTT.

This sequence joins TRBV25-1 and TRBJ2-7; D remains ambiguous. There are 13 residues in the CDR3. V was cut by 11 bases and J by 6 bases, with 20 bases left in between. Germline V gene lookup returns CDR1 MGHDK and CDR2 SYGVNS. Here the CDR3 reads CAWSVLGRGEQYF. The CDR3 nucleotides are TGTGCCTGGAGTGTTCTGGGTAGAGGCGAGCAGTACTTC.

The V call is TRBV29-1, the J call TRBJ1-5; D gene uncertain. With 7 bases removed from V and 4 bases from J, the gap between germline ends came to 14 bases. This CDR3 is built from 13 residues. Germline V CDR1 and CDR2: SQVTM, ANQGSEA. This CDR3 is CSAGNSPNQPQHF. The CDR3 DNA reads TGCAGCGCCGGGAACAGCCCGAATCAGCCCCAGCATTTT.

This clonotype came up many times. V is TRBV10-3 and J is TRBJ2-2; TRBD2 agrees at 9 bases. V gave up 4 bases and J gave up 6 bases; unmatched junction bases: 6. In germline, CDR1 is ENHRY, CDR2 SYGVKD. This CDR3 is 15 amino acids long. The chain's CDR3 is CAISGGGRDAGELFF. The CDR3 DNA reads TGTGCCATCAGTGGCGGCGGGAGGGACGCCGGGGAGCTGTTTTTT.

Here the CDR3 DNA reads TGTGCCAGTATCTCCGGCGGAGCGGAGCTGTTTTTT. Protein product: CASISGGAELFF. The chain links TRBV19 to TRBJ2-2; unclear D gene. This CDR3 region has 12 residues. CDR1 and CDR2 (germline): LNHDA, SQIVND (reference sequence). V lost 7 bases and J 10 bases, leaving 13 bases between the germline ends.

Notes on this clonotype: This may be a read error, as it is one base from a much larger clone. The chain recombines TRBV19 with TRBJ1-1; D is unresolved. The CDR3 spans 13 residues. CDR1 and CDR2 from the germline V gene are LNHDA and SQIVND (reference sequence). The ends were cut back, 0 bases at V and 0 bases at J, with 2 bases in the middle. This chain's CDR3 is CASSIDVNTEAFF. DNA for the CDR3: TGTGCCAGTAGTATAGACGTGAACACTGAAGCTTTCTTT.

This clonotype was observed at least ten times. This chain joins TRBV24-1 and TRBJ1-5; D gene uncertain. This CDR3 spans 14 amino acids. Trimming stripped 1 base from V and 0 bases from J, with 3 bases between. CDR1 and CDR2 (germline): KGHDR, SFDVKD. Here the CDR3 reads CATSDLRSNQPQHF. As DNA, the CDR3 is TGTGCCACCAGTGATTTACGTAGCAATCAGCCCCAGCATTTT.

The rearrangement joins TRBV15 to TRBJ1-2, with 7 bases matching TRBD1. The CDR3 has 13 residues. The germline V gene has CDR1 LNHNV and CDR2 YYDKDF (reference sequence). V was clipped by 5 bases and J by 3 bases; unmatched bases: 3. DNA of the CDR3: TGTGCCACCAGCGCGCAGGGGGACTATGGCTACACCTTC. The encoded protein is CATSAQGDYGYTF.

The chain has TRBV7-8 and TRBJ2-5; D is possibly TRBD1 (6 bases). Germline CDR1 reads SGHVS; CDR2 reads FQNEAQ. The CDR3 contains 15 residues. Trimming removed 3 bases from V and 5 bases from J, with 16 bases in between. The CDR3 is CASSFTGFQGETQYF. The CDR3 bases are TGTGCCAGCAGCTTTACAGGATTCCAGGGGGAGACCCAGTACTTC.

The chain couples TRBV25-1 to TRBJ1-1, with D tentatively TRBD1 (5 bases). Between the trimmed V and J ends, which lost 11 bases and 4 bases, there was a span of 14 bases. Germline loops: CDR1 MGHDK, CDR2 SYGVNS. This CDR3 comprises 12 residues. CDR3 region: CAWSRGFTEAFF. Written as DNA, the CDR3 is TGTGCCTGGAGTCGGGGGTTCACTGAAGCTTTCTTT. Supplemented by reference TRBV25-1 and TRBJ1-1, the full variable domain reads EADIYQTPRYLVIGTGKKITLECSQTMGHDKMYWYQQDPGMELHLIHYSYGVNSTEKGDLSSESTVSRIRTEHFPLTLESARPSHTSQYLCAWSRGFTEAFFGQGTRLTVV.

V usage is TRBV6-9 and J usage is TRBJ2-2; possibly TRBD2 for D (6 bases). CDR3 length: 15 amino acids. Germline lookup yields CDR1 MNHGY and CDR2 SVAAGI. Trimming shortened V by 9 bases and J by 0 bases, and 14 bases separated the two germline ends. CDR3 protein: CASSWGRTNTGELFF. CDR3 coding DNA: TGTGCCAGTTCCTGGGGGAGGACGAACACCGGGGAGCTGTTTTTT.

Notes on this clonotype: One base away lies a much larger clone, so this may be a sequencing read error. The chain joins TRBV24-1 to TRBJ1-5; D not certain. This CDR3 is built from 12 residues. Germline loops: CDR1 KGHDR, CDR2 SFDVKD. The germline V and J ends were trimmed by 10 bases and 5 bases, with 11 bases remaining between them. The CDR3 sequence is CATQRHDQPQHF. In DNA form, the CDR3 reads TGTGCCACACAGAGGCATGATCAGCCCCAGCATTTT.

The sample holds a few counts of this clonotype. The rearrangement links TRBV20-1 to TRBJ2-5; D gene ambiguous. Germline V gives CDR1 DFQATT, CDR2 SNEGSKA (reference sequence). The V end lost 0 bases, the J end lost 3 bases, and 8 bases lay between the germline ends. CDR3 size: 13 residues. CDR3 DNA: TGCAGTGCTAGAGATTCCCGTGAAGAGACCCAGTACTTC. Protein sequence: CSARDSREETQYF.

This clonotype was counted ten times or more. This chain connects TRBV7-8 to TRBJ2-5, with 7 nucleotides matching TRBD2. CDR3 length: 16 residues. Germline CDR1 SGHVS, CDR2 FQNEAQ. Trimming removed 5 bases from V and 6 bases from J; junction bases left unmatched: 15. The CDR3 DNA follows: TGTGCCAGCAGCATCCTCGCCGGGGTGGGAGGGAAGACCCAGTACTTC. It specifies CASSILAGVGGKTQYF.

To note about this clonotype: Sequence at one end of the junction differs from germline and may be a read error. The CDR3 DNA follows: TGCGCCAGCAGCCAAGAAACAAGGCCACAAGAGACCCAGTACTTC. Translating it yields CASSQETRPQETQYF. This chain connects TRBV7-3 to TRBJ2-5; D unclear. CDR1 is SGHTA and CDR2 is FQGTGA in the germline V gene. The CDR3 is made up of 15 amino acids.

The rearrangement joins TRBV11-3 to TRBJ2-2; a weak D match, TRBD2 (6 bases). Germline assignment: CDR1 SGHNT and CDR2 YENEEA. The V and J ends lost 5 bases and 5 bases respectively, with 15 bases between them. CDR3 length equals 15 residues. The CDR3 region has the DNA TGTGCCAGCAGCCCTCTGGGGGGATCGACCGGGGAGCTGTTTTTT. This sequence encodes CASSPLGGSTGELFF.

This clonotype has a count of ten or more. The chain links TRBV7-9 to TRBJ1-1, with D hard to call. The ends were cut back, 3 bases at V and 12 bases at J, with 5 bases in the middle. Germline values: CDR1 SEHNR, CDR2 FQNEAQ (reference sequence). This CDR3 is built from 9 residues. CDR3 sequence (DNA): TGTGCCAGCAGCTTGGGGACTTTCTTT. Translating gives CASSLGTFF.

V is TRBV7-2 and J is TRBJ2-2; possibly TRBD1 for D (6 bases). Between the trimmed V and J ends, which lost 6 bases and 5 bases, there was a span of 13 bases. The germline gives CDR1 SGHTA, CDR2 FQGNSA. This CDR3 has 14 amino acids. DNA of the CDR3: TGTGCCAGCAGACCTAACAGGGCAACCGGGGAGCTGTTTTTT. It codes for CASRPNRATGELFF.

To note about this clonotype: The junction differs from germline at one of its ends, possibly a read error. V usage is TRBV7-9 and J usage is TRBJ2-7, with D possibly TRBD1 on 6 matching bases. From germline, CDR1 is SEHNR and CDR2 FQNEAQ (reference sequence). This CDR3 has 15 amino acids. The CDR3 region has the DNA TGCGCCAGCAGCCAAGAGACAGGTTCACCCTACGAGCAGTACTTC. Amino acids: CASSQETGSPYEQYF.